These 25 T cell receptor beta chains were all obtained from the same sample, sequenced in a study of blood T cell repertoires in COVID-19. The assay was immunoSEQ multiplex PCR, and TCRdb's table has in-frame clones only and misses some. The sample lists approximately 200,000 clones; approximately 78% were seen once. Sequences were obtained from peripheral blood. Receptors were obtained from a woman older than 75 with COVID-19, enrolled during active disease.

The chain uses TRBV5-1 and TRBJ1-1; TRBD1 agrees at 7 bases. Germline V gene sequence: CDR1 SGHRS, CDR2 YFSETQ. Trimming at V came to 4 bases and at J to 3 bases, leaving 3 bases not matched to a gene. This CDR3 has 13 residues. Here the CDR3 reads CASSIGQDTEAFF. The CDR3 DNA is TGCGCCAGCAGCATCGGACAGGACACTGAAGCTTTCTTT.

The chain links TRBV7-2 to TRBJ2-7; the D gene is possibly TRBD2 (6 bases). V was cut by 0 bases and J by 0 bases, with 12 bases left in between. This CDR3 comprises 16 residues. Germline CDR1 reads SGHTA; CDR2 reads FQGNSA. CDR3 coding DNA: TGTGCCAGCAGCTTAGCAGGCGGGGCCAGCTCCTACGAGCAGTACTTC. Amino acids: CASSLAGGASSYEQYF.

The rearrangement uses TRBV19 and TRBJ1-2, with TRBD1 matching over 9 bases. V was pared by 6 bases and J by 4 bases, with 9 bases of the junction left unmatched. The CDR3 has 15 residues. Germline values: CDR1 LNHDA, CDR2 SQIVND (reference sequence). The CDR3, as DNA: TGTGCCAGTAGCGAACAGGGGGCGGTGGCCTATGGCTACACCTTC. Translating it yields CASSEQGAVAYGYTF.

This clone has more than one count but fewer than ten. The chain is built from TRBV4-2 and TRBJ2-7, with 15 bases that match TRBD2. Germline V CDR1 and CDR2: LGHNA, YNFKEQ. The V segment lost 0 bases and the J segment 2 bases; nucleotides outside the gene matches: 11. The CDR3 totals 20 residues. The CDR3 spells CASSQDSYGLAGGPAYEQYF. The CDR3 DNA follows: TGTGCCAGCAGCCAAGATTCATATGGACTAGCGGGAGGGCCGGCCTACGAGCAGTACTTC.

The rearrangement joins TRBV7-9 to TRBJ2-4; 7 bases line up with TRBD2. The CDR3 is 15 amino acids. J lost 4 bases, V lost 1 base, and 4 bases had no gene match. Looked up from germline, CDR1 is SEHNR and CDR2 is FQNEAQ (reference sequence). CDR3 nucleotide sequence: TGTGCCAGCAGCTTAGGGACTAGAATAAAAAACATTCAGTACTTC. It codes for CASSLGTRIKNIQYF.

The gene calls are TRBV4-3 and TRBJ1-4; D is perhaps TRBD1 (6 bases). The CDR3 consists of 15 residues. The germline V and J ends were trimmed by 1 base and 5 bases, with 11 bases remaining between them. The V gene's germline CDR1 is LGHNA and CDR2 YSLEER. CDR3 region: CASSQGTERNEKLFF. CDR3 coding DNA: TGCGCCAGCAGCCAAGGGACAGAGAGGAATGAAAAACTGTTTTTT.

Here the CDR3 DNA reads TGTGCCAGCAGCGGTGGCGGGGGAAGCTCCTACAATGAGCAGTTCTTC. Its protein product is CASSGGGGSSYNEQFF. The chain combines TRBV9 with TRBJ2-1, with 7 bases matching TRBD2. Trimming cost V 3 bases and J 0 bases; bases outside gene matches: 6. The CDR3 length is 16 residues. CDR1 is SGDLS and CDR2 is YYNGEE in the germline V gene. The whole variable domain, filled in from reference TRBV9 and TRBJ2-1, reads DSGVTQTPKHLITATGQRVTLRCSPRSGDLSVYWYQQSLDQGLQFLIQYYNGEERAKGNILERFSAQQFPDLHSELNLSSLELGDSALYFCASSGGGGSSYNEQFFGPGTRLTVL.

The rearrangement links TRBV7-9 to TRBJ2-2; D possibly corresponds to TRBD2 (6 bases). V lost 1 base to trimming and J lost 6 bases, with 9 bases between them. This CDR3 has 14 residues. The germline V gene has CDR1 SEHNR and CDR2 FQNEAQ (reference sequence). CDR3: CASSLGGIAGELFF. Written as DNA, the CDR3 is TGTGCCAGCAGCTTAGGCGGGATAGCCGGGGAGCTGTTTTTT.

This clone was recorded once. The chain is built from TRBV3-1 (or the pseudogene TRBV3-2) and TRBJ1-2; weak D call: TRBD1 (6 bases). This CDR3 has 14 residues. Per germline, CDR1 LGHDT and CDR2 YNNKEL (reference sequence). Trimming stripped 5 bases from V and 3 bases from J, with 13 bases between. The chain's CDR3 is CASSFRQVDYGYTF. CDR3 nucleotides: TGTGCCAGCAGCTTTAGACAGGTTGACTATGGCTACACCTTC.

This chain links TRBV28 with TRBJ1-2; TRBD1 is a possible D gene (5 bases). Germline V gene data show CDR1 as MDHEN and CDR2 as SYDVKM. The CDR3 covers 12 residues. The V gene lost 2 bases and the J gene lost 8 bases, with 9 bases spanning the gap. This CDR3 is CASSLRGDGYTF. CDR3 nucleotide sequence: TGTGCCAGCAGTTTACGGGGGGACGGCTACACCTTC.

The CDR3 sequence: CASSPGGGAEAFF. The CDR3 DNA sequence: TGTGCCAGCAGCCCGGGAGGAGGGGCTGAAGCTTTCTTT. The J gene is TRBJ1-1, the V gene TRBV14, with D perhaps matching TRBD1 (5 bases). V shed 4 bases and J shed 6 bases, with 12 bases lying between them. The CDR3 runs 13 residues. Germline CDR1 SGHDN, CDR2 FVKESK.

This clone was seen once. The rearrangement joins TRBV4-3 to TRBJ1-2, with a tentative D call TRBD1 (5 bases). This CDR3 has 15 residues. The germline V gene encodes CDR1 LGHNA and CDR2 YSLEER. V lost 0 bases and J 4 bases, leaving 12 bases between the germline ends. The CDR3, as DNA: TGCGCCAGCAGCCAAGATCTTGCCCAGGGCTATGGCTACACCTTC. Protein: CASSQDLAQGYGYTF.

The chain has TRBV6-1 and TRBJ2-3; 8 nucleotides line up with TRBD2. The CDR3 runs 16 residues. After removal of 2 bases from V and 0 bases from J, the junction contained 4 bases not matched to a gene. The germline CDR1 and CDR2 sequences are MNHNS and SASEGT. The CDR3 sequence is CASSELAGLSTDTQYF. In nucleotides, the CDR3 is TGTGCCAGCAGTGAATTAGCGGGGTTAAGCACAGATACGCAGTATTTT.

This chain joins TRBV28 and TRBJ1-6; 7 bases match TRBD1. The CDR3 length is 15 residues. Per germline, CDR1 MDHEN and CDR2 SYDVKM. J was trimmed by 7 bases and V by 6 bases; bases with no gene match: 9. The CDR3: CASRGRGLLNSPLHF. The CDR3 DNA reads TGTGCCAGCAGGGGCAGGGGGTTATTGAATTCACCCCTCCACTTT.

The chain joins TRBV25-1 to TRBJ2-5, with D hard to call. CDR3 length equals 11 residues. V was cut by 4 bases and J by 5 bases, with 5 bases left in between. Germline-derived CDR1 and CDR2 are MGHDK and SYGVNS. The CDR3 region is CASSVGETQYF. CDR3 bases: TGTGCCAGCAGTGTCGGTGAGACCCAGTACTTC. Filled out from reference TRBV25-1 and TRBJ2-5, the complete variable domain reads EADIYQTPRYLVIGTGKKITLECSQTMGHDKMYWYQQDPGMELHLIHYSYGVNSTEKGDLSSESTVSRIRTEHFPLTLESARPSHTSQYLCASSVGETQYFGPGTRLLVL.

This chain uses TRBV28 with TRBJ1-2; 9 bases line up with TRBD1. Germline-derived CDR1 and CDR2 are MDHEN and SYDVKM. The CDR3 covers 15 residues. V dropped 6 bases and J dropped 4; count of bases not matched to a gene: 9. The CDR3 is CASSMTGGLSYGYTF. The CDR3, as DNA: TGTGCCAGCAGCATGACAGGGGGATTGAGCTATGGCTACACCTTC.

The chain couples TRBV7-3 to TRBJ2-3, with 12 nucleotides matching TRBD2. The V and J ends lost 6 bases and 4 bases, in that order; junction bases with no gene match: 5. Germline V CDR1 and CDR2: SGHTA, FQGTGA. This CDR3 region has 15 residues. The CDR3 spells CASSTSGGPADTQYF. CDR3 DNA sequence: TGTGCCAGCAGTACTAGCGGGGGGCCGGCAGATACGCAGTATTTT.

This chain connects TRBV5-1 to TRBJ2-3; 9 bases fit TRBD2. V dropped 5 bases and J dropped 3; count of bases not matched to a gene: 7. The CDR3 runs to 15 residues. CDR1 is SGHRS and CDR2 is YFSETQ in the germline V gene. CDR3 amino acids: CASSLAAGGTDTQYF. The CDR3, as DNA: TGCGCCAGCAGTCTGGCGGCGGGAGGGACAGATACGCAGTATTTT.

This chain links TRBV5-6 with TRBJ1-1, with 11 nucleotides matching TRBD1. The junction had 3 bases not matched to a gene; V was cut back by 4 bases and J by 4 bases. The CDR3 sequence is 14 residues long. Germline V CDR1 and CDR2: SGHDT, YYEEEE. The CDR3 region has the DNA TGTGCCAGCAGCGGGGACAGGGGGTTCACTGAAGCTTTCTTT. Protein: CASSGDRGFTEAFF.

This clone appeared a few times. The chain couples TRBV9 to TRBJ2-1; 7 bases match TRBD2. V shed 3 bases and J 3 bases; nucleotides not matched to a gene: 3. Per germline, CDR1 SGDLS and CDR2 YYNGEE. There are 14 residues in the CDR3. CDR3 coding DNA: TGTGCCAGCAGCGAAGCGGGGCTCTACAATGAGCAGTTCTTC. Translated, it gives CASSEAGLYNEQFF.

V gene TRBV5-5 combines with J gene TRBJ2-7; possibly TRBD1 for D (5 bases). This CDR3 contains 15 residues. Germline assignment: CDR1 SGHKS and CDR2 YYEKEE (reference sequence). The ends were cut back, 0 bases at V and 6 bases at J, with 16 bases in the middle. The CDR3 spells CASSLGAGQFSEQYF. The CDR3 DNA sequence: TGTGCCAGCAGCTTGGGGGCAGGGCAGTTCTCCGAGCAGTACTTC. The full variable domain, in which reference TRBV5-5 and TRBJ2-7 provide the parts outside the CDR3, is DAGVTQSPTHLIKTRGQQVTLRCSPISGHKSVSWYQQVLGQGPQFIFQYYEKEERGRGNFPDRFSARQFPNYSSELNVNALLLGDSALYLCASSLGAGQFSEQYFGPGTRLTVT.

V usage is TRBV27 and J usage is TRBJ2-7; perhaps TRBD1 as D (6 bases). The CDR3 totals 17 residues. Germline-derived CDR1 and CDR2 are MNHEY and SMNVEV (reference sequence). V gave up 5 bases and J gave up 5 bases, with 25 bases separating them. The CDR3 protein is CASSTRTDSPVLDEQYF. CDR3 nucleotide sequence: TGTGCCAGCAGTACACGGACAGACTCCCCGGTACTCGACGAGCAGTACTTC.

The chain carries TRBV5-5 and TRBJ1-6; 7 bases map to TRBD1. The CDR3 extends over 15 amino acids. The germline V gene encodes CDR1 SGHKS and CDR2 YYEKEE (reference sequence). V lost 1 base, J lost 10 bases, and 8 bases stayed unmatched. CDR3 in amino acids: CASSLRTGLGSPLHF. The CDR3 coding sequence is TGTGCCAGCAGCTTGAGGACAGGATTGGGGTCACCCCTCCACTTT.

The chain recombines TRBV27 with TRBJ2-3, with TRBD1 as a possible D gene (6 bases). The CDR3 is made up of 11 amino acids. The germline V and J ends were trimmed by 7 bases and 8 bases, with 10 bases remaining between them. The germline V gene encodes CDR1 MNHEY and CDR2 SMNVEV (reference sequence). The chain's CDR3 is CASTSGVTQYF. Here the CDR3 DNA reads TGTGCCAGCACCTCAGGGGTTACGCAGTATTTT.

The CDR3 nucleotides are TGTGCCAGCAGCCAAGGACTATTGGATACGCAGTATTTT. Amino acids: CASSQGLLDTQYF. V is TRBV11-1 and J is TRBJ2-3; a weak D match, TRBD2 (6 bases). The length of the CDR3 is 13 residues. Trimming stripped 5 bases from V and 6 bases from J, with 12 bases between. CDR1 is SGHAT, CDR2 FQDESV, per germline (reference sequence).